This is a list of T cell receptor beta chains from one sample in a study of T cells after yellow fever vaccination. TCRdb used MiXCR to reprocess the 5' RACE reads, holding one entry per CDR3 protein. The table shows around 340,000 distinct CDR3 sequences, with around 13% occurring only once. This sample comprised CD4+ T cells sorted from PBMCs, obtained 15 days after the yellow fever booster vaccination. The receptors come from a man between 18 and 35 years old who received the YFV17D yellow fever vaccine. The CDR3 runs from the conserved cysteine through the conserved F or W. Fields, in order: D gene, clone size, V gene, J gene, CDR3 DNA, CDR3 protein. D genes are given only for firm matches. Clone size is stated in some rows and not others, as once, few, many or a class when expanded.

-	few	TRBV27	TRBJ1-4	TGTGCCTCGGGGGGGGCGGGAGAAAAACTGTTTTTT	CASGGAGEKLFF
-	-	TRBV11-3	TRBJ2-1	TGTGCCAGCAGCTTAGGCGGGGTAACCTACAATGAGCAGTTCTTC	CASSLGGVTYNEQFF
TRBD1	-	TRBV28	TRBJ2-3	TGTGCCAGCAGTTACGTTGGGACAGGGGGCACAGATACGCAGTATTTT	CASSYVGTGGTDTQYF
-	few	TRBV7-9	TRBJ1-1	TGTGCCTCGGCCTTTCAACAGGGCATAGCTTTCTTT	CASAFQQGIAFF
TRBD1	few	TRBV18	TRBJ2-2	TGTGCCAGCTCACCATGGGGACAGACGAACACCGGGGAGCTGTTTTTT	CASSPWGQTNTGELFF
-	few	TRBV29-1	TRBJ2-3	TGCAGCGTTTCAGACAGCCGCACAGATACGCAGTATTTT	CSVSDSRTDTQYF
TRBD1	many	TRBV5-1	TRBJ2-1	TGCGCCAGCAGCCAGGACAGGGACAATGAGCAGTTCTTC	CASSQDRDNEQFF
TRBD1	-	TRBV4-1	TRBJ1-5	TGCGCCAGCAGCCAAGAGGGACAGGGCTACCAGCCCCAGCATTTT	CASSQEGQGYQPQHF
-	few	TRBV4-3	TRBJ1-1	TGCGCCAGCAGCCAAGAAAGACCGGGCGAGACTGAAGCTTTCTTT	CASSQERPGETEAFF
TRBD2	few	TRBV18	TRBJ2-5	TGTGCCAGCTCCCGGACTAGGGTGTACCAAGAGACCCAGTACTTC	CASSRTRVYQETQYF
-	-	TRBV12-3/TRBV12-4	TRBJ2-1	TGTGCCAGCAGTTCCAGCCGACTTGTCAATGAGCAGTTCTTC	CASSSSRLVNEQFF
-	few	TRBV4-2	TRBJ1-1	TGTGCCAGCAGCCAAGCCCGAATAGAGAACACTGAAGCTTTCTTT	CASSQARIENTEAFF
TRBD1	-	TRBV4-1	TRBJ1-4	TGCGCCAGCAGCGTCCACCTGACAGGGGAGGGGGAAAAACTGTTTTTT	CASSVHLTGEGEKLFF
-	-	TRBV5-1	TRBJ2-1	TGCGCCAGCAGCCAGGGGAGTGAGCAGTTCTTC	CASSQGSEQFF
-	-	TRBV6-5	TRBJ2-7	TGTGCCAGCGCCTATGGCCCGGCCTACGAGCAGTACTTC	CASAYGPAYEQYF
TRBD1	-	TRBV7-2	TRBJ1-4	TGTGCCAGCAGCCGATCCCCCGGACAGGTGGGGGTCGAAAAACTGTTTTTT	CASSRSPGQVGVEKLFF
-	-	TRBV5-1	TRBJ2-1	TGCGCCAGCAGCGCACCGGGGGGCACCTACAATGAGCAGTTCTTC	CASSAPGGTYNEQFF
-	-	TRBV20-1	TRBJ1-6	TGCAGTGCTAGAGAAAGAAACACCCATAATTCACCCCTCCACTTT	CSARERNTHNSPLHF